The rows below give T cell receptor beta chains drawn from one sample of a study of T cells in Graves' hyperthyroidism and ophthalmopathy. MiXCR, applied by TCRdb to the multiplex PCR reads, yields one record per CDR3 protein. Here the sample spans hundreds of thousands of distinct CDR3 sequences, 16% being singletons. Sample: blood. The source of these receptors is a woman aged 40 to 55 with Graves' ophthalmopathy. Each CDR3 is given without its conserved first and last residue. The D gene is left open where the match is weak.

v_gene: TRBV7-9; j_gene: TRBJ1-1; d_gene: -; CDR3aa: ASSLEDDTEAF
v_gene: TRBV9; j_gene: TRBJ1-6; d_gene: -; CDR3aa: ASSVEQHNSPLH
v_gene: TRBV7-8; j_gene: TRBJ2-1; d_gene: TRBD2; CDR3aa: ASSLVILAGNEQF
v_gene: TRBV28; j_gene: TRBJ2-1; d_gene: -; CDR3aa: ASSFQLFNEQF
v_gene: TRBV2; j_gene: TRBJ2-1; d_gene: -; CDR3aa: ASSGGWNEQF
v_gene: TRBV28; j_gene: TRBJ2-7; d_gene: TRBD1; CDR3aa: ASSLADRASSYEQY
v_gene: TRBV9; j_gene: TRBJ2-2; d_gene: -; CDR3aa: ASSARGSGTGELF
v_gene: TRBV30; j_gene: TRBJ1-1; d_gene: -; CDR3aa: ACERKNTEAF
v_gene: TRBV19; j_gene: TRBJ2-2; d_gene: -; CDR3aa: ASRPVRWTVGELF
v_gene: TRBV6-1; j_gene: TRBJ2-1; d_gene: TRBD2; CDR3aa: ASTPGLPYNEQF
v_gene: TRBV7-6; j_gene: TRBJ2-3; d_gene: TRBD2; CDR3aa: ASSPFVAGGPTDTQY
v_gene: TRBV6-1; j_gene: TRBJ2-1; d_gene: -; CDR3aa: ASSFLGVAHPLNNEQF
v_gene: TRBV11-2; j_gene: TRBJ1-1; d_gene: -; CDR3aa: ASSLLGVAEAF
v_gene: TRBV12-3/TRBV12-4; j_gene: TRBJ1-1; d_gene: TRBD1; CDR3aa: ASSFSRTGVPEAF
v_gene: TRBV5-1; j_gene: TRBJ2-5; d_gene: TRBD1; CDR3aa: ASSLGRGQETQY
v_gene: TRBV6-1; j_gene: TRBJ2-1; d_gene: -; CDR3aa: ASRRLDGGVGNNEQF